This TCR beta chain was profiled in a study of cytomegalovirus exposure and HLA in healthy donors. Study results and limitations: It was about 180 TCR beta chains that were listed as cytomegalovirus-associated. An analysis was carried out later, and it reportedly showed fewer N-insertions in an Asian-associated ancestry cluster than the approximately 700-donor mean.

CDR1 and CDR2 from the germline V gene are SSHAT and FNYEAQ (reference sequence). The CDR3 is made up of 14 amino acids. The PCR contained 60 Vbeta and 13 Jbeta primers. The method was immunoSEQ multiplex PCR; TCRdb's version includes in-frame clones alone and lacks a portion of them. The table shows around 170,000 clones, with 76% occurring only once. Regarding this clone: Its antigen is unknown. A junction boundary mismatches the germline segment, possibly from a read error.

The chain links TRBV7-7 to TRBJ2-6; possibly TRBD2 for D (5 bases). This sequence was found in a man between 18 and 35 years old in good health and CMV-seronegative. Sequenced material: PBMCs. CDR3 bases: TGTGCTAGCAGCACGGGGTACGGGGCCAACGTCCTGACTTTC. This gives the protein CASSTGYGANVLTF.